These 26 T cell receptor beta chains were sequenced from one sample in a study of long-term antiretroviral therapy in people with HIV. They ran version v3.0 of the immunoSEQ assay at survey level. Libraries were prepared by immunoSEQ multiplex PCR; TCRdb keeps only in-frame clonotypes and omits some of them. The sample holds almost 20,000 clones, about nine tenths seen once. Here the sequenced sample was unsorted PBMCs, taken 4.4 years before starting antiretroviral therapy. The receptors originated from a woman in her 30s with HIV.

The genes are TRBV18 and TRBJ2-7; D may match TRBD1 or TRBD2 (5 bases each). This CDR3 contains 15 residues. Trimming took 4 bases from V and 7 from J, leaving 20 bases between them. Germline CDR1 KGHSH, CDR2 LQKENI. CDR3 coding DNA: TGTGCCAGCTCACACGGGAACACCTTCCAGGGAGAGCAGTACTTC. Translation: CASSHGNTFQGEQYF.

This clone turned up a few times. The V gene is TRBV2, the J gene TRBJ1-1, with TRBD1 matching 7 bases. Germline V lookup: CDR1 SNHLY, CDR2 FYNNEI. This CDR3 contains 13 residues. V trimming: 8 bases; J trimming: 5 bases; junction bases outside the gene matches: 8. The DNA for the CDR3 is TGTGCCAGCGCGAGACAGGGACAGACTGAAGCTTTCTTT. This codes for CASARQGQTEAFF.

This clone was counted a single time. The chain uses TRBV30 and TRBJ1-3; no firm D call. The CDR3 spans 12 residues. The V end lost 2 bases, the J end lost 7 bases, and 9 bases lay between the germline ends. Germline CDR1 GTSNPN, CDR2 SVGIG (reference sequence). The CDR3 DNA sequence: TGTGCCTGGAGTTTAACCCTGAACACCATATATTTT. Protein product: CAWSLTLNTIYF. Filled out from reference TRBV30 and TRBJ1-3, the complete variable domain reads SQTIHQWPATLVQPVGSPLSLECTVEGTSNPNLYWYRQAAGRGLQLLFYSVGIGQISSEVPQNLSASRPQDRQFILSSKKLLLSDSGFYLCAWSLTLNTIYFGEGSWLTVV.

V usage is TRBV7-8 and J usage is TRBJ2-1; D is unclear. In germline, CDR1 is SGHVS, CDR2 FQNEAQ. Trimming took 4 bases from V and 8 from J, leaving 6 bases between them. This CDR3 comprises 11 residues. The CDR3 reads CASSSKDEQFF. DNA of the CDR3: TGTGCCAGCAGCTCGAAGGATGAGCAGTTCTTC.

This chain connects TRBV18 to TRBJ2-2; the D gene is possibly TRBD1 (5 bases). Trimming left V 3 bases short and J 6 bases short, with 14 bases between. Germline-derived CDR1 and CDR2 are KGHSH and LQKENI. This CDR3 has 15 amino acids. The CDR3 DNA reads TGTGCCAGCTCACCCGGCGTTCAGGGATCCGGGGAGCTGTTTTTT. Amino acids: CASSPGVQGSGELFF. Together with reference TRBV18 and TRBJ2-2, the CDR3 gives the full variable domain: NAGVMQNPRHLVRRRGQEARLRCSPMKGHSHVYWYRQLPEEGLKFMVYLQKENIIDESGMPKERFSAEFPKEGPSILRIQQVVRGDSAAYFCASSPGVQGSGELFFGEGSRLTVL.

The chain recombines TRBV4-2 with TRBJ1-3, with D tentatively TRBD1 (6 bases). This CDR3 is built from 17 residues. Germline lookup yields CDR1 LGHNA and CDR2 YNFKEQ. V dropped 5 bases and J dropped 2 bases, with 19 bases sitting between them. CDR3 coding DNA: TGTGCCAGCAGCTTGAATGGGCAGGGGAAGGCTGGAAACACCATATATTTT. Translating it yields CASSLNGQGKAGNTIYF.

This clone was observed once. The chain links TRBV5-5 to TRBJ1-2, with 7 bases identical to TRBD1. Germline CDR1 and CDR2: SGHKS and YYEKEE (reference sequence). V trimming: 0 bases; J trimming: 4 bases; junction bases outside the gene matches: 6. The CDR3 is 15 residues long. The CDR3 protein is CASSLEGQPIYGYTF. DNA for the CDR3: TGTGCCAGCAGCTTGGAGGGACAGCCTATCTATGGCTACACCTTC.

The V gene is TRBV6-5, the J gene TRBJ1-4; 8 bases agree with TRBD1. The CDR3 runs 15 residues. V lost 6 bases, J lost 7 bases, and 10 bases stayed unmatched. Germline CDR1 and CDR2: MNHEY and SVGAGI. The CDR3 is CASRSQGAPGEKLFF. Written as DNA, the CDR3 is TGTGCCAGCAGATCCCAGGGGGCGCCGGGTGAAAAACTGTTTTTT.

This clone was detected once. J is TRBJ1-5 and V is TRBV19; D call uncertain. Trimming took 4 bases from V and 0 from J, leaving 10 bases between them. CDR1 and CDR2 from the germline V gene are LNHDA and SQIVND (reference sequence). The CDR3 is 15 residues long. The CDR3 region has the DNA TGTGCCAGTAGTACTATCTGGGCTAGCAATCAGCCCCAGCATTTT. It yields the protein CASSTIWASNQPQHF.

The genes are TRBV2 and TRBJ1-5, with 9 bases matching TRBD1. V lost 6 bases, J lost 6 bases, and 6 bases stayed unmatched. The CDR3 is 14 residues long. Germline V lookup: CDR1 SNHLY, CDR2 FYNNEI. The chain's CDR3 is CASRPQGASQPQHF. CDR3 DNA: TGTGCCAGCAGACCACAGGGGGCAAGTCAGCCCCAGCATTTT.

This clone occurred a few times. V is TRBV9 and J is TRBJ1-5; D unclear. This CDR3 has 14 amino acids. CDR1 SGDLS and CDR2 YYNGEE come from the germline V gene. Trimming left V 0 bases short and J 7 bases short, with 11 bases between. CDR3 sequence: CASSVGTTGQPQHF. The CDR3 nucleotides read TGTGCCAGCAGCGTAGGAACGACGGGGCAGCCCCAGCATTTT. The entire variable domain, with the rest obtained from reference TRBV9 and TRBJ1-5, is as follows: DSGVTQTPKHLITATGQRVTLRCSPRSGDLSVYWYQQSLDQGLQFLIQYYNGEERAKGNILERFSAQQFPDLHSELNLSSLELGDSALYFCASSVGTTGQPQHFGDGTRLSIL.

The sample holds one count of this clone. This CDR3 reads CASSDSGPGYEQYF. CDR3 nucleotide sequence: TGTGCCAGCAGTGATAGTGGGCCCGGCTACGAGCAGTACTTC. The chain carries TRBV25-1 and TRBJ2-7; D gene uncertain. CDR1 and CDR2 (germline): MGHDK, SYGVNS. The CDR3 runs 14 residues. The ends were cut back, 3 bases at V and 3 bases at J, with 12 bases in the middle.

The genes are TRBV5-4 and TRBJ1-2, with 7 bases fitting TRBD1. CDR1 is SGHNT, CDR2 YYREEE, per germline (reference sequence). After removal of 3 bases from V and 2 bases from J, the junction contained 10 bases not matched to a gene. This CDR3 comprises 16 residues. This chain's CDR3 is CASSSRGDGANYGYTF. CDR3 DNA: TGTGCCAGCAGCTCCAGGGGGGACGGGGCCAACTATGGCTACACCTTC.

The chain has TRBV7-9 and TRBJ2-1; 9 bases match TRBD2. Per germline, CDR1 SEHNR and CDR2 FQNEAQ (reference sequence). The ends lost 2 bases at V and 2 bases at J; junction bases unmatched: 4. The length of the CDR3 is 16 residues. DNA of the CDR3: TGTGCCAGCAGCTTACGGCGGGGGGGCACCTACAATGAGCAGTTCTTC. This codes for CASSLRRGGTYNEQFF.

This chain joins TRBV7-2 and TRBJ2-3; 7 bases match TRBD1. The CDR3 is 16 residues long. The V segment lost 5 bases and the J segment 2 bases; nucleotides outside the gene matches: 10. CDR1 and CDR2 from the germline V gene are SGHTA and FQGNSA. CDR3 in DNA: TGTGCCAGCAGCCGGAGACAGGGTTTTCTCACAGATACGCAGTATTTT. This translates into CASSRRQGFLTDTQYF.

The J gene is TRBJ2-7, the V gene TRBV5-5, with TRBD1 identical over 12 bases. This CDR3 has 17 amino acids. Unmatched junction bases numbered 13, after V lost 2 bases and J lost 7 bases. Germline V gene lookup returns CDR1 SGHKS and CDR2 YYEKEE (reference sequence). The CDR3 sequence: CASSFYGTGGSLLEQYF. CDR3 in DNA: TGTGCCAGCAGCTTTTACGGGACAGGGGGCTCCCTACTGGAGCAGTACTTC.

This clone has just one count. CDR3 region: CASTPQRGGTDTQYF. CDR3 nucleotide sequence: TGTGCCTCGACTCCACAGCGGGGCGGGACAGATACGCAGTATTTT. V gene TRBV30 combines with J gene TRBJ2-3; TRBD2 matches at 7 bases. V gave up 7 bases and J gave up 3 bases; unmatched junction bases: 13. CDR3 length: 15 residues. Germline lookup yields CDR1 GTSNPN and CDR2 SVGIG (reference sequence).

This chain uses TRBV10-3 with TRBJ1-1; 8 positions agree with TRBD1. V shed 3 bases, J shed 4 bases, and the junction held 7 bases outside the gene matches. Germline V gene data show CDR1 as ENHRY and CDR2 as SYGVKD. The CDR3 has 15 residues. For the CDR3, the DNA is TGTGCCATCAGTGACATCGACAGGGGAAGCACTGAAGCTTTCTTT. It yields the protein CAISDIDRGSTEAFF.

V gene TRBV9 combines with J gene TRBJ2-7, with D possibly TRBD2 on 5 matching bases. The CDR3 extends over 14 amino acids. Trimming removed 1 base from V and 0 bases from J, with 8 bases in between. The germline CDR1 and CDR2 sequences are SGDLS and YYNGEE. The CDR3 bases are TGTGCCAGCAGCGTACAAGGGAGCTCCTACGAGCAGTACTTC. Its protein is CASSVQGSSYEQYF.

V usage is TRBV10-3 and J usage is TRBJ1-3; TRBD1 matches 8 bases. The CDR3 has 14 amino acids. In germline, CDR1 is ENHRY, CDR2 SYGVKD. With 9 bases clipped from V and 4 bases from J, the junction kept 8 bases outside the gene matches. The CDR3 loop reads CAMGLDRDGNTIYF. In nucleotides, the CDR3 is TGTGCCATGGGGCTGGACAGGGACGGAAACACCATATATTTT.

The V and J genes are TRBV5-1 and TRBJ1-4; the D gene is possibly TRBD1 (6 bases). This CDR3 has 16 residues. Trimming left V 0 bases short and J 0 bases short, with 9 bases between. Germline V CDR1 and CDR2: SGHRS, YFSETQ. The CDR3 protein is CASSLVQGATNEKLFF. CDR3 nucleotide sequence: TGCGCCAGCAGCTTGGTACAGGGAGCAACTAATGAAAAACTGTTTTTT.

The rearrangement links TRBV4-1 to TRBJ1-1; tentatively, D is TRBD1 (6 bases). This CDR3 contains 13 residues. Trimming took 3 bases from V and 6 from J, leaving 11 bases between them. Germline CDR1 is MGHRA and CDR2 is YSYEKL. CDR3: CASSHPGGPEAFF. In DNA form, the CDR3 reads TGCGCCAGCAGCCACCCTGGGGGCCCTGAAGCTTTCTTT.

This clone showed up just once. V is TRBV5-5 and J is TRBJ1-1; D remains unclear. CDR3 length: 15 residues. Germline V gene sequence: CDR1 SGHKS, CDR2 YYEKEE (reference sequence). The ends were cut back, 4 bases at V and 1 base at J, with 14 bases in the middle. In DNA form, the CDR3 reads TGTGCCAGCAGCCCGAGGAACGGACGGAACACTGAAGCTTTCTTT. Its translation is CASSPRNGRNTEAFF.

The rearrangement joins TRBV13 to TRBJ1-1, with D possibly matching TRBD1 (6 bases). The CDR3 loop spans 14 amino acids. Between the trimmed V and J ends, which lost 3 bases and 12 bases, there was a span of 20 bases. Germline V gene lookup returns CDR1 PRHDT and CDR2 FYEKMQ (reference sequence). The CDR3 is CASSFLGARPTSFF. CDR3 nucleotides: TGTGCCAGCAGCTTCCTGGGGGCGCGGCCGACGTCTTTCTTT.

This chain joins TRBV27 and TRBJ1-1; tentatively, D is TRBD1 (5 bases). Per germline, CDR1 MNHEY and CDR2 SMNVEV (reference sequence). V dropped 3 bases and J dropped 1 base, with 15 bases sitting between them. The CDR3 has 16 amino acids. The CDR3 bases are TGTGCCAGCAGTTTGTTTTCCGGGACGGAGAACACTGAAGCTTTCTTT. Translated, it gives CASSLFSGTENTEAFF.

This chain connects TRBV7-7 to TRBJ2-7, with D tentatively TRBD2 (6 bases). The germline V and J ends were trimmed by 1 base and 6 bases, with 10 bases remaining between them. In germline, CDR1 is SSHAT, CDR2 FNYEAQ (reference sequence). The CDR3 loop spans 13 amino acids. In nucleotides, the CDR3 is TGTGCCAGCAGCTTAGGGTTCGGGGGCGAGCAGTACTTC. It yields the protein CASSLGFGGEQYF.